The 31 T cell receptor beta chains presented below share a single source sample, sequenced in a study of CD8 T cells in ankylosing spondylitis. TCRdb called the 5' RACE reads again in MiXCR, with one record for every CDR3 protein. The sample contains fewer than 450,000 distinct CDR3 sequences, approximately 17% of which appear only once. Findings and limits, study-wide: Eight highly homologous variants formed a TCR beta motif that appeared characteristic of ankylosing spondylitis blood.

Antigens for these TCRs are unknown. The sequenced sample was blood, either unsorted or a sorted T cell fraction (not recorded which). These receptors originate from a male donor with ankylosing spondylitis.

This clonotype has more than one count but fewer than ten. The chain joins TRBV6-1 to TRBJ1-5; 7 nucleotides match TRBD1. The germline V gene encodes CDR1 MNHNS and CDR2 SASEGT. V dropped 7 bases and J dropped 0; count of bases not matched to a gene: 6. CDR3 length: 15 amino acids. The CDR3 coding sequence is TGTGCCAGCACCCCGGACAGGAATAGCAATCAGCCCCAGCATTTT. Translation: CASTPDRNSNQPQHF.

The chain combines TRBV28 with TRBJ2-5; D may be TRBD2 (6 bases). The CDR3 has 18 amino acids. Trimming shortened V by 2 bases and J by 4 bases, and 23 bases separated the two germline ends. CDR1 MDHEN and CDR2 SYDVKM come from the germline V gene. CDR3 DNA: TGTGCCAGCAGTTTAGTATACCGGGGGAGTGGACGGGCAGAGACCCAGTACTTC. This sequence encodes CASSLVYRGSGRAETQYF. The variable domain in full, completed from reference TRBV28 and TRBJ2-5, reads DVKVTQSSRYLVKRTGEKVFLECVQDMDHENMFWYRQDPGLGLRLIYFSYDVKMKEKGDIPEGYSVSREKKERFSLILESASTNQTSMYLCASSLVYRGSGRAETQYFGPGTRLLVL.

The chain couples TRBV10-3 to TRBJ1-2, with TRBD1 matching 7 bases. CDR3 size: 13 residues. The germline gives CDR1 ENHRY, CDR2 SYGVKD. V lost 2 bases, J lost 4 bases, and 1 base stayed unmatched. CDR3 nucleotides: TGTGCCATCAGTGAGGGGACAGTCTATGGCTACACCTTC. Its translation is CAISEGTVYGYTF.

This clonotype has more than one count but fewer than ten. This CDR3 is CSVPGLQGLTQYF. Here the CDR3 DNA reads TGCAGCGTCCCAGGGCTACAGGGCTTGACCCAGTACTTC. The V call is TRBV29-1, the J call TRBJ2-5, with D possibly TRBD1 on 6 matching bases. CDR1 is SQVTM and CDR2 is ANQGSEA in the germline V gene. The V end was cut by 6 bases, the J end by 7 bases, with 18 bases between. The CDR3 covers 13 residues.

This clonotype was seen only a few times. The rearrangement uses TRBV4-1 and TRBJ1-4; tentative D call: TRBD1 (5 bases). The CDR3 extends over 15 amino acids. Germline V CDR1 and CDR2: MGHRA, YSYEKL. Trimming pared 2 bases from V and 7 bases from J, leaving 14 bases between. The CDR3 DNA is TGCGCCAGCAGCCAACGAGGCCAGGGAGGTGAAAAACTGTTTTTT. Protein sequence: CASSQRGQGGEKLFF.

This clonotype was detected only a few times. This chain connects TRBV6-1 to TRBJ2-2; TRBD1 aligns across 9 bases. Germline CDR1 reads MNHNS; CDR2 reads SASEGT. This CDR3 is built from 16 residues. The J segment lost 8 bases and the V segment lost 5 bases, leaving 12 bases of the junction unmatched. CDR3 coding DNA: TGTGCCAGCAGTCCCCGGGACAGGGTCGCCACTGGGGAGCTGTTTTTT. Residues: CASSPRDRVATGELFF.

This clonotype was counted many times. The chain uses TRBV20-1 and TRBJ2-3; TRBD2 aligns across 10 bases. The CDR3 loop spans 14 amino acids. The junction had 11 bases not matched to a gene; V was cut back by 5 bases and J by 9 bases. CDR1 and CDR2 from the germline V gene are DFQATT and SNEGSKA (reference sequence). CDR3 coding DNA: TGCAGTGCTGGAACTAGCGGGGCAGGGTGGACGCAGTATTTT. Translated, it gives CSAGTSGAGWTQYF.

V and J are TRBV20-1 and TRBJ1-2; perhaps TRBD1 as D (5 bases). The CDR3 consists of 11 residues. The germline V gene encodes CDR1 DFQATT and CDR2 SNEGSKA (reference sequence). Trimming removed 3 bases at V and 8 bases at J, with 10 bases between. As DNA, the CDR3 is TGCAGTGCTAGGACAGAGTGGGGCTACACCTTC. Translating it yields CSARTEWGYTF.

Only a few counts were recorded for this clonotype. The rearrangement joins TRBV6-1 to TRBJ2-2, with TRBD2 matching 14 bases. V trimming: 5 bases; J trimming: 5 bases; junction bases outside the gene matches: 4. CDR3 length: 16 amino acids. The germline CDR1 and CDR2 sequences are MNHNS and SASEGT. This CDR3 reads CASSPGLAGVTGELFF. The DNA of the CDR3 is TGTGCCAGCAGTCCGGGACTAGCGGGAGTAACCGGGGAGCTGTTTTTT.

In DNA form, the CDR3 reads TGTGCCAGTGGGGGCTCTGGAAACACCATATATTTT. As protein: CASGGSGNTIYF. The chain links TRBV28 to TRBJ1-3; perhaps TRBD1 as D (5 bases). CDR1 MDHEN and CDR2 SYDVKM come from the germline V gene. Trimming shortened V by 9 bases and J by 0 bases, and 6 bases separated the two germline ends. CDR3 length equals 12 residues. Based on the CDR3 plus reference TRBV28 and TRBJ1-3, the full variable domain is DVKVTQSSRYLVKRTGEKVFLECVQDMDHENMFWYRQDPGLGLRLIYFSYDVKMKEKGDIPEGYSVSREKKERFSLILESASTNQTSMYLCASGGSGNTIYFGEGSWLTVV.

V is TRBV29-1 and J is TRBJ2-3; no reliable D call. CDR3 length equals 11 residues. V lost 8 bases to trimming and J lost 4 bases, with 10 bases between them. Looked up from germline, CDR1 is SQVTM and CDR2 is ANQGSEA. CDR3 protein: CSLGVSDTQYF. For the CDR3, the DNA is TGCAGCCTGGGCGTGTCAGATACGCAGTATTTT.

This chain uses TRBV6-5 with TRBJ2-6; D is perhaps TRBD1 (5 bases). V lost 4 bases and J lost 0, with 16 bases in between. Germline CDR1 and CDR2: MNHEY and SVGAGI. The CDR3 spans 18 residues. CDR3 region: CASSSMDNYISGANVLTF. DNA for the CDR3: TGTGCCAGCAGTTCTATGGACAACTACATCTCTGGGGCCAACGTCCTGACTTTC.

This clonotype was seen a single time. The CDR3 bases are TGTGCCGCCGGACGTCCGACTAGCGGGGGGAGCGTCCACGAGCAGTACTTC. It specifies CAAGRPTSGGSVHEQYF. This chain connects TRBV10-3 to TRBJ2-7, with 13 bases fitting TRBD2. J was trimmed by 5 bases and V by 11 bases; bases with no gene match: 18. Germline CDR1 ENHRY, CDR2 SYGVKD. The CDR3 covers 17 residues.

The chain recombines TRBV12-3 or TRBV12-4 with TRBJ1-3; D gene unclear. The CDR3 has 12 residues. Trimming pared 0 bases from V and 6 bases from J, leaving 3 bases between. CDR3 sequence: CASSLAVNTIYF. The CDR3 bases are TGTGCCAGCAGTTTAGCGGTAAACACCATATATTTT.

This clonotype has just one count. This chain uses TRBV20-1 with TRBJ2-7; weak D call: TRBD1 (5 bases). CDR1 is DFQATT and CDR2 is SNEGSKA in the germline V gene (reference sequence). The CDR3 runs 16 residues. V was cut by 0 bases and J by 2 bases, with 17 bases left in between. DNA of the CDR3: TGCAGTGCTAGAGATCCGTCGGTGCAGGGCCCCTACGAGCAGTACTTC. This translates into CSARDPSVQGPYEQYF.

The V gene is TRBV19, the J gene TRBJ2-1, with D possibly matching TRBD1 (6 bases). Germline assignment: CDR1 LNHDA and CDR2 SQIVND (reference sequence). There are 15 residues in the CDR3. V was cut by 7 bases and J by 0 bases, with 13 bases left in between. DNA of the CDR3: TGTGCCAGTACCCCGGACAGCAGCTCCTACAATGAGCAGTTCTTC. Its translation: CASTPDSSSYNEQFF.

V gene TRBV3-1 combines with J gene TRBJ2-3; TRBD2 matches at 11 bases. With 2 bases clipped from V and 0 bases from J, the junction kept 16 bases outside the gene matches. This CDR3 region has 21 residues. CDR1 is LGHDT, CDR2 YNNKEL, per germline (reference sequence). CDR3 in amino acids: CASSQNYRIWTSGPSTDTQYF. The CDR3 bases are TGTGCCAGCAGCCAAAACTACCGAATATGGACTAGCGGGCCTAGCACAGATACGCAGTATTTT.

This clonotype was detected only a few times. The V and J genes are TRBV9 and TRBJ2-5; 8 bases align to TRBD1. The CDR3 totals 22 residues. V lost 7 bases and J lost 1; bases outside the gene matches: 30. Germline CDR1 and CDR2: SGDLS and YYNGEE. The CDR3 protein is CASPLVNKQGDPDPGVQETQYF. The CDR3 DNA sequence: TGTGCCAGCCCCCTTGTTAATAAACAGGGGGACCCAGACCCAGGTGTCCAAGAGACCCAGTACTTC.

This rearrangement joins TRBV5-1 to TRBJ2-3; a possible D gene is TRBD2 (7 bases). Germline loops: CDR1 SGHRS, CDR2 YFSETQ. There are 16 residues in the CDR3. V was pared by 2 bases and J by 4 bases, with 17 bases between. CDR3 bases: TGCGCCAGCAGCTTTTATGGCGCGGGGGCGGCAGATACGCAGTATTTT. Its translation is CASSFYGAGAADTQYF.

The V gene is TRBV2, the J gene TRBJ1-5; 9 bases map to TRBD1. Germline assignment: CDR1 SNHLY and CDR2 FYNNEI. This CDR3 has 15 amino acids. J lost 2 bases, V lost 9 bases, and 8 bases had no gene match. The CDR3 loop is CASLRDRAGNQPQHF. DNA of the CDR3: TGTGCCAGTCTCCGGGACAGGGCTGGCAATCAGCCCCAGCATTTT.

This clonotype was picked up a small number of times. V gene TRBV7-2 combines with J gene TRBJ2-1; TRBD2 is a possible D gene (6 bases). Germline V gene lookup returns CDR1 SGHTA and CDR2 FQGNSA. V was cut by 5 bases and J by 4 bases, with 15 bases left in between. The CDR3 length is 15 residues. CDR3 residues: CASSPQRGNYNEQFF. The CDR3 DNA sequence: TGTGCCAGCAGCCCGCAACGGGGGAATTACAATGAGCAGTTCTTC.

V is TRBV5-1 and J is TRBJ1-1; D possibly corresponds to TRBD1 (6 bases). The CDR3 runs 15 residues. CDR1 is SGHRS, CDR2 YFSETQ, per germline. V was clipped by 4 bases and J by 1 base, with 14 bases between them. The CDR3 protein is CASSGPGHTNTEAFF. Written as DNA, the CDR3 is TGCGCCAGCAGCGGGCCGGGACACACGAACACTGAAGCTTTCTTT. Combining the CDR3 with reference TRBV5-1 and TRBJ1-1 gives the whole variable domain KAGVTQTPRYLIKTRGQQVTLSCSPISGHRSVSWYQQTPGQGLQFLFEYFSETQRNKGNFPGRFSGRQFSNSRSEMNVSTLELGDSALYLCASSGPGHTNTEAFFGQGTRLTVV.

The CDR3 reads CASSAEVGEQFF. The DNA for the CDR3 is TGTGCCAGCAGCGCAGAAGTGGGTGAGCAGTTCTTC. The chain couples TRBV9 to TRBJ2-1, with unresolved D. Deletions cut 3 bases from V and 9 bases from J, with 10 bases between. The CDR3 contains 12 residues. The germline V gene has CDR1 SGDLS and CDR2 YYNGEE. The full variable domain, completed using reference TRBV9 and TRBJ2-1, is DSGVTQTPKHLITATGQRVTLRCSPRSGDLSVYWYQQSLDQGLQFLIQYYNGEERAKGNILERFSAQQFPDLHSELNLSSLELGDSALYFCASSAEVGEQFFGPGTRLTVL.

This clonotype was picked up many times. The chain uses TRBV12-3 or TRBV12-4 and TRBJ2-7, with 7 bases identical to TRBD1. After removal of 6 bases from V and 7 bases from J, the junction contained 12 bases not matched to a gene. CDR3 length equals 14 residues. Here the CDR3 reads CASSGTAGGAEQYF. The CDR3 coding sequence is TGTGCCAGCAGCGGGACAGCAGGTGGCGCGGAGCAGTACTTC.

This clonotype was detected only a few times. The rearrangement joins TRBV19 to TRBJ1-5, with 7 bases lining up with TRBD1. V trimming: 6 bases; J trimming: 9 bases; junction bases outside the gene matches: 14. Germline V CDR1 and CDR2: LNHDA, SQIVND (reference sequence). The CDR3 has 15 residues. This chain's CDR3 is CASSDQTQGLGPQHF. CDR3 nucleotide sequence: TGTGCCAGTAGCGACCAAACACAGGGGTTGGGGCCCCAGCATTTT.

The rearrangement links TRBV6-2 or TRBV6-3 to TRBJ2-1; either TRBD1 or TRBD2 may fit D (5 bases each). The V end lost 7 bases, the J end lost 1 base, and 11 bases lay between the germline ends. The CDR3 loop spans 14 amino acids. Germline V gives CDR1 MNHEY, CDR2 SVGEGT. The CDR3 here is CASTIGGSYNEQFF. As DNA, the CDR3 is TGTGCCAGCACCATTGGGGGATCCTACAATGAGCAGTTCTTC.

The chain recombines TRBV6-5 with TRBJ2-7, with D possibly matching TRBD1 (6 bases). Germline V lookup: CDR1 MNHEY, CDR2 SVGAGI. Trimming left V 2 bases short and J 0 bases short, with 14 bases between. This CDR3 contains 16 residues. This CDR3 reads CASSYGQTGSSYEQYF. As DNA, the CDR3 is TGTGCCAGCAGTTACGGCCAGACAGGAAGCTCCTACGAGCAGTACTTC.

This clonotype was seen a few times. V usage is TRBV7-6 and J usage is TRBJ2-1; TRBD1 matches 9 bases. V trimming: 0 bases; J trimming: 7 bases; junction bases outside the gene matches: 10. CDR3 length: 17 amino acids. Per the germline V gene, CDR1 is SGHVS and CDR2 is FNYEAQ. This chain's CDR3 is CASSLAPGTGSVNEQFF. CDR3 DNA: TGTGCCAGCAGCTTAGCTCCCGGGACAGGGAGTGTGAATGAGCAGTTCTTC.

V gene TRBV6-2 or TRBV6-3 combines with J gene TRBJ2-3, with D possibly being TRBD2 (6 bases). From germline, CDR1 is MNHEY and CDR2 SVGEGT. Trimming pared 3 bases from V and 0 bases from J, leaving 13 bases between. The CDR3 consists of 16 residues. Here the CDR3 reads CASSYAGTSSTDTQYF. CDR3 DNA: TGTGCCAGCAGTTATGCCGGGACTTCTAGCACAGATACGCAGTATTTT.

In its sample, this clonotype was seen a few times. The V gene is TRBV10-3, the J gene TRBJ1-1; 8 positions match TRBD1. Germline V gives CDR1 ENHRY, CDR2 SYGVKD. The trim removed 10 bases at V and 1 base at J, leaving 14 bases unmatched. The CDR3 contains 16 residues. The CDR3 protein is CATKFGQGEGNTEAFF. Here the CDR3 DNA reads TGTGCCACCAAGTTTGGACAGGGCGAAGGGAACACTGAAGCTTTCTTT.

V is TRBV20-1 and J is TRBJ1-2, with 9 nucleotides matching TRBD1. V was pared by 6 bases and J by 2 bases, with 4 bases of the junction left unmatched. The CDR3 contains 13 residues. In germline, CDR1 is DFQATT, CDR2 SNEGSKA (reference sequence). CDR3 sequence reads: CSAEGTGNYGYTF. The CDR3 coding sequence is TGCAGTGCCGAAGGGACAGGGAACTATGGCTACACCTTC.